The entry that follows covers one TCR beta chain sequence. What it recognizes is unknown. The same CDR3 can be traced to other DNA sequences in this sample. Germline assignment: CDR1 SGHTA and CDR2 FQGTGA. This CDR3 spans 14 amino acids. Trimming shortened V by 4 bases and J by 0 bases, and 8 bases separated the two germline ends. The sample originates from a study of T cell responses to AZD1222 COVID-19 vaccine. Regarding the study as a whole: The study found Spike-specific TCR breadth and depth rose after two AZD1222 doses. Clonal diversity was possibly underestimated, and white British individuals and females predominated among donors. Vaccine-associated CD4 TCRs ranged over spike, dominating at 160-218 and 743-854.

The repertoire was sequenced with immunoSEQ multiplex PCR; TCRdb's copy has only in-frame clones and lacks some. The table has about 200,000 clones, 85% to 95% seen once. This TCR was sampled from an adult who received the AZD1222 COVID-19 vaccine. This chain uses TRBV7-3 with TRBJ2-3; a weak D match, TRBD2 (6 bases). The sequenced sample was peripheral blood, obtained 28 days after the second AZD1222 dose. The CDR3, as DNA: TGTGCCAGCAGCTCCGGGGGTAGCACAGATACGCAGTATTTT. Its translation is CASSSGGSTDTQYF. Full variable domain (outside the CDR3, taken from reference TRBV7-3 and TRBJ2-3): GAGVSQTPSNKVTEKGKYVELRCDPISGHTALYWYRQSLGQGPEFLIYFQGTGAADDSGLPNDRFFAVRPEGSVSTLKIQRTERGDSAVYLCASSSGGSTDTQYFGPGTRLTVL.